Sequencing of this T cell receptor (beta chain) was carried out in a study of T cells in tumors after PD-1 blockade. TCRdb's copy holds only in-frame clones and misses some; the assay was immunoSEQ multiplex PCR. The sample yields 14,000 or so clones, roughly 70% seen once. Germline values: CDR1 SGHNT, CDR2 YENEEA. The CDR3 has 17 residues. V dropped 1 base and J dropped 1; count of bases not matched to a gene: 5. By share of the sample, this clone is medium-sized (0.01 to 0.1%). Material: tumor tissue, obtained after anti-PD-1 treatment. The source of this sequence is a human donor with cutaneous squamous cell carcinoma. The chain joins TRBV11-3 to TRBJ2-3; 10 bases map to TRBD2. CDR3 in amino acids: CASSLGTSGMGTDTQYF. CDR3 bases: TGTGCCAGCAGCTTAGGAACTAGCGGGATGGGCACAGATACGCAGTATTTT.